This TCR beta chain was identified in a study of cytomegalovirus exposure and HLA in healthy donors. The PCR made use of 60 Vbeta and 13 Jbeta primers. The protocol was immunoSEQ multiplex PCR, while the TCRdb copy is restricted to in-frame clones and leaves out a portion. The profile covers about 170,000 clones, with around 85% appearing a single time and 1% taken by the ten largest. The V end was cut by 8 bases, the J end by 3 bases, with 8 bases between. CDR1 and CDR2 from the germline V gene are SNHLY and FYNNEI. The CDR3 contains 12 residues. The receptor was isolated from a boy between 2 and 10 years old in good health and CMV-seronegative. V gene TRBV2 combines with J gene TRBJ1-5; unclear D gene. Sequenced material: PBMCs. CDR3 amino acids: CASGETNQPQHF. CDR3 bases: TGTGCCAGCGGAGAGACCAATCAGCCCCAGCATTTT.